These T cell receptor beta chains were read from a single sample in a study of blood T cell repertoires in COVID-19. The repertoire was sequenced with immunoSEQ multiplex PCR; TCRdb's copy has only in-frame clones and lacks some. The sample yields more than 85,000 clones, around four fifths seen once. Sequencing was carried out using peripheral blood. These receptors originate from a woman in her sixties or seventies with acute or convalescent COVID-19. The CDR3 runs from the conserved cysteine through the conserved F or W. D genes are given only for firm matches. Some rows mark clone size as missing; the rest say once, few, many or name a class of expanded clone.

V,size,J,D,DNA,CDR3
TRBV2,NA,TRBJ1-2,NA,TGTGCCAGCAGTGAAGGGCCAGACTTCTATGGCTACACCTTC,CASSEGPDFYGYTF
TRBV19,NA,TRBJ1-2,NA,TGTGCCAGTAGTATAGTGGCGGGCCCGGGGGGCTACACCTTC,CASSIVAGPGGYTF
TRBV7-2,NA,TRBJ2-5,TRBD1,TGTGCCAGCAGGATAGGGGCAGGGGGTAATGGAGAGACCCAGTACTTC,CASRIGAGGNGETQYF
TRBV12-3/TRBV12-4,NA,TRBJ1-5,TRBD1,TGTGCCAGCAAGGACAGGGTCCATCAGCCCCAGCATTTT,CASKDRVHQPQHF
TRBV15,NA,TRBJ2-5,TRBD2,TGTGCCACCAGCAGAGATTCCCCAGCGGGGGGAGAGACCCAGTACTTC,CATSRDSPAGGETQYF
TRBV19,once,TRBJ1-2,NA,TGTGCCAGCAGACAAAGTTCGGGAGGGTCTAGTGGCTACACCTTC,CASRQSSGGSSGYTF
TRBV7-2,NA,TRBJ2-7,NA,TGTGCCAGCAGCCCCCGGACTGAACTCTCCTACGAGCAGTACTTC,CASSPRTELSYEQYF
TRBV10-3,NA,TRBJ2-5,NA,TGTGCCATCAGTGAGTCGACAGGCGTTGAGACCCAGTACTTC,CAISESTGVETQYF
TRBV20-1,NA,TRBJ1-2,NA,TGCAGTGCTAGGGGAGGCGAGGGCTACACCTTC,CSARGGEGYTF
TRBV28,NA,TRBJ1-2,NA,TGTGCCAGCAGTTTAGAGAACTATGGCTACACCTTC,CASSLENYGYTF
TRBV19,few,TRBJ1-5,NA,TGTGCCAGTACCGAGGGAAATAATCAGCCCCAGCATTTT,CASTEGNNQPQHF
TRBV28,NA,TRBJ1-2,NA,TGTGCCAGCACCGGCAGGCCCCTCGGTGGCTACACCTTC,CASTGRPLGGYTF
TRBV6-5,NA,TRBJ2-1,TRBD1,TGTGCCAGTTCGACAGGGTCCTCCTACAATGAGCAGTTCTTC,CASSTGSSYNEQFF
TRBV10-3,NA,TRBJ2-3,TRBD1,TGTGCCATCAGTGAGCGGACAGGGGGCAGCGATACGCAGTATTTT,CAISERTGGSDTQYF
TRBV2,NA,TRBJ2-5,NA,TGTGCCAGCAGGAAAACCGGGACACCTCAAGAGACCCAGTACTTC,CASRKTGTPQETQYF
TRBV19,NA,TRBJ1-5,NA,TGTGCCAGTAGTATCGGCAGGGATCAGCCCCAGCATTTT,CASSIGRDQPQHF
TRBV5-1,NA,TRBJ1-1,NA,TGCGCCAGCAGCCCCCAACCTTTGTCAGGTACCACTGAAGCTTTCTTT,CASSPQPLSGTTEAFF